This T cell receptor (beta chain) was sequenced during a study of CD8 T cells in ankylosing spondylitis. Findings and limits, study-wide: Within ankylosing spondylitis blood, a TCR beta motif made up of seven to nine highly homologous variants appeared to be characteristic.

Researchers built TCR beta libraries using quantitative 5'-RACE with molecular barcodes. TCRdb itself ran the 5' RACE reads through MiXCR, one entry per CDR3 protein. Altogether around 140,000 distinct CDR3 sequences are present, roughly 10% being singletons, with the ten largest covering 3.5% to 5%. This clonotype was recorded at least ten times. Its antigen is still unknown. This TCR came from a female donor with ankylosing spondylitis or in good health (not recorded which). The specimen sequenced was blood, either unsorted or a sorted T cell fraction (not recorded which).

This CDR3 reads CSARTENTGELFF. CDR3 nucleotides: TGCAGCGCCCGGACGGAGAACACCGGGGAGCTGTTTTTT. The chain couples TRBV29-1 to TRBJ2-2; no reliable D call. Germline lookup yields CDR1 SQVTM and CDR2 ANQGSEA. This CDR3 spans 13 amino acids. V lost 7 bases, J lost 1 base, and 10 bases lay in between.